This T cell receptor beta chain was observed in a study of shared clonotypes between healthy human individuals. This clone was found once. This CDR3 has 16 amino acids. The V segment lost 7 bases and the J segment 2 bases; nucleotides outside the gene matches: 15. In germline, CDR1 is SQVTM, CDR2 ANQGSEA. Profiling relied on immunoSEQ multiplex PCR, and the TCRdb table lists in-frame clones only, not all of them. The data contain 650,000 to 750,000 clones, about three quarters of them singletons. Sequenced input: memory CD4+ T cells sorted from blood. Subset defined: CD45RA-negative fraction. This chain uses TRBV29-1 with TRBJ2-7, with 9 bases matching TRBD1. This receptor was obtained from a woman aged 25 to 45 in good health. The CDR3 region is CSASGTGHRGTYEQYF. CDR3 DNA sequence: TGCAGCGCTTCTGGGACAGGGCACCGAGGAACCTACGAGCAGTACTTC.